This TCR beta chain was obtained from a study of blood T cell repertoires in COVID-19 (dated by TCRdb to about 2020). Context from the whole study: Samples from collaborators originated in the United States, Italy and Spain and spanned both the acute and convalescent phases of COVID-19. The prospective study material was composed of cDNA or gDNA derived from T cells, B-cell-depleted T cells, or PBMCs. The dataset comprised deeply sampled blood TCRbeta repertoires from subjects exposed to, actively infected with, or recovered from COVID-19. A freely available public database, intended as a resource for researchers studying the immune response to SARS-CoV-2, is where the repertoires were released. The samples were drawn from two sources: the first 160 participants of the ongoing ImmuneRACE study, and 1,254 subjects contributed by 6 global collaborators. Sample metadata almost always included a de-identified subject ID, COVID-19 status, age in years and sex. Where available, HLA class I and class II types were taken from metadata supplied by the sample provider and were not determined by assay-based typing.

Each collaborating institution followed its own protocols to collect whole blood in K2EDTA tubes. For TCRbeta analysis, collaborators shipped samples in one of three forms: frozen whole blood, isolated PBMCs, or DNA extracted from either of those sample types. The CDR3 goes from the cysteine to the phenylalanine over 16 residues. This entry keeps only the CDR3 DNA: 48 bases, framed from base 1. V loses 2 bases, J loses 4 bases, and the germline ends lie 17 bases apart. From a lookup of the germline V gene (reference sequence), CDR1 and CDR2 are LGHDT and YNNKEL. A word on this clone: No cognate antigen has been identified for it. It has no much larger one-base neighbor in the sample; base qualities were not kept.

TCRbeta CDR3 regions were amplified from genomic DNA by means of the immunoSEQ Assay, a bias-controlled multiplex PCR. Per the source publication's procedure: The number of nucleated cells in each sample was estimated by amplification of reference gene primers within the assay. To quantify the absolute abundance of each unique TCRbeta CDR3 rearrangement, sequence reads were collapsed and filtered. For each sample, productive Simpson clonality was calculated by taking the square root of Simpson's diversity index across productive rearrangements. The table comes from immuneACCESS by way of TCRdb, which keeps in-frame sequences with V and J called. Part of the clones is missing from these tables; in studies checked, under half for an unresolved V gene and the rest for unknown reasons. The V and J calls and clone size come from that table; D and trimming were worked out from the DNA. Across this sample there are tens of thousands of clones, with 70% to 75% seen only once. The ten largest clonotypes hold around 6% of the sample.

Broad study findings and their caveats: How much clinical and demographic metadata was included differed by source and by participant, and the metadata was provided uncurated.

Sequenced input: peripheral blood. The chain is made from TRBV3-1 (or the pseudogene TRBV3-2) and TRBJ2-5; the D gene is perhaps TRBD2, on 7 matching bases. The clonotype was recovered from a man aged 45-65 years with active or convalescent COVID-19. DNA sequence: TGTGCCAGCAGCCAATTAATGGGAGGGGGGGGAGAGACCCAGTACTTC. This codes for CASSQLMGGGGETQYF.